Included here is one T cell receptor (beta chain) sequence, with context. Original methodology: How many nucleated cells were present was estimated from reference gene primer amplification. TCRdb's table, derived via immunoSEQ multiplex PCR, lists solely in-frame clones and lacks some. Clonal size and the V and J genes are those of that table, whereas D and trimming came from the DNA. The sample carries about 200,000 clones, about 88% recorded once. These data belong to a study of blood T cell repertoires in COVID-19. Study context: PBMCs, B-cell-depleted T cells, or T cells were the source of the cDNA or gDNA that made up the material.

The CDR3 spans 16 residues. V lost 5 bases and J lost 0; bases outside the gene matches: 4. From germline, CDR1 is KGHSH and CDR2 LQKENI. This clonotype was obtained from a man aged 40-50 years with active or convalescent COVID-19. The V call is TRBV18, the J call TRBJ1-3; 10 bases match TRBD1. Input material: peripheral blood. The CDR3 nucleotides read TGTGCCAGCTCAGAGGGACAGGGGAGCTCTGGAAACACCATATATTTT. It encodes CASSEGQGSSGNTIYF.